This T cell receptor (beta chain) is drawn from a study of T cell repertoires in cytomegalovirus infection. Study details: Based on public TCR beta signatures, there were indications of CMV infection and of a matching HLA type.

The study's findings and limits: HLA-C-restricted CMV clonotypes gave the most frequent clonotype in two of eight donors. Summed public TCR beta family frequency identified CMV carriers bearing the relevant HLA.

This clonotype showed up just a few times. Its matching antigen is unknown. TCRdb fed the reads into MiXCR, producing one record per CDR3 protein. Seen here are approximately 500,000 distinct CDR3 sequences, more than 25% observed once, and the top ten hold approximately 13%. The clonotype comes from a human donor in good health (CMV status not recorded). Some clones in this sample may be carry-over from other donors' samples. The sample consisted of PBMCs.

In DNA, the CDR3 is TGTGCCAGCAGCCCGAGGACTAGCCCTTCTAGCACAGATACGCAGTATTTT. Translating gives CASSPRTSPSSTDTQYF. The rearrangement links TRBV7-3 to TRBJ2-3; TRBD2 matches at 8 bases. CDR3 length: 17 residues. CDR1 and CDR2 (germline): SGHTA, FQGTGA. V was pared by 5 bases and J by 0 bases, with 10 bases of the junction left unmatched.